Reported below is one T cell receptor beta chain. No cognate antigen has been identified for it. Base-call qualities are not available, and no considerably larger clone is one nucleotide away. The cohort was made up of hundreds of healthy bone marrow donors. At the time of sampling, all cohort members were nominally healthy, though unrecorded immune exposures were likely present. The donor tested CMV seropositive, placing the donor among the roughly 270 seropositive members of the cohort. Each donor provided a peripheral blood sample, and peripheral blood mononuclear cells were used for TCR beta sequencing. The Qiagen DNeasy Blood Extraction Kit was used to extract genomic DNA from the blood cell samples. This specimen comes from a study of cytomegalovirus exposure and HLA in healthy donors (dated by TCRdb to about 2017). About the investigation overall: An earlier analysis of a few hundred of the donors reported 276 Gb of sequence data and 95 million to 120 million unique TCR beta sequences obtained from about 179 million T cells. An early release covering roughly 600 HLA-typed donors comprised 300 to 350 gigabases of sequencing data and about 90 million unique TCR sequences. Of the roughly 410 genotyped donors, 75% to 85% were placed in the genetic ancestry cluster associated with self-reported Caucasian donors. The study aimed to test whether signatures of past pathogen exposure could be identified by cataloging public T cell receptors. The T cell repertoires of 670 or so subjects were profiled by immunosequencing and related to cytomegalovirus serostatus. Besides the first cohort of about 730 subjects, a separate validation cohort made up of over a hundred different subjects was used. High-throughput TCR immunosequencing, statistical association of individual TCRs with disease status, and machine learning were combined to predict cytomegalovirus infection status. In a later analysis, previously published TCR beta repertoires from about 640 donors were re-analyzed and high-resolution HLA genotyping was added so that TCR occurrence patterns could be studied. The later analysis used no new phenotypic data to find candidate immune exposures, relying instead on TCR beta sequences and their occurrence across donors. In an earlier analysis of 587 of the donors, high-throughput TCR beta sequencing was used to judge whether each TCR beta V gene segment behaved as functional or pseudogenic. Alongside the repertoire data, information on donor age, sex, ethnicity and CMV serostatus was compiled. A later genetic analysis used genome-wide SNP genotypes for about 60% of the 666 donors, treating that subset as a discovery cohort. Every repertoire in the discovery cohort had been generated on one and the same sequencing platform. HLA typing covered class I and class II loci at four-digit resolution. Typing coverage differed by locus: A, B, C, DRB1 and DQB1 were typed in roughly 629-630 donors, DQA1 in approximately 520, DPA1 in around 610, and DPB1 in 472. Several DR-DQ haplotypes were treated as single units for association and clustering because of strong linkage in the cohort. On average, around 240,000 unique TCR beta nucleotide sequences were sequenced per donor among a few hundred genotyped donors of the cohort, with around 19% of those sequences being non-productive. Results and caveats for the whole study, not just this receptor: Specific HLA alleles were associated with 16,951 TCR beta sequences at a false discovery rate of 0.05 in a later analysis. According to a later genetic analysis, donors in an Asian-associated ancestry cluster had fewer N-insertions in productive TCRs than the approximately 700-donor mean. Presence/absence analyses assumed roughly uniform sequencing depth across donors, an assumption that may not hold. Most CMV-associated TCR beta chains appeared to be HLA-restricted in a later analysis, and the HLA associations seemed to be driven largely by CMV exposure. Seventeen rarely observed V segments, including chromosome 9 orphons, were excluded from the earlier analysis of some 590 of the donors because counts were too low. For the cohort, immune exposure information was limited to CMV serostatus. In this cohort, only TCR beta chains were sequenced, and detectable features were limited by the absence of alpha or paired-chain data. Some IMGT-functional V segments, including TRBV6-2 and TRBV6-3, could not be distinguished by the 87-base-pair reads and were therefore excluded. A later genetic analysis associated a missense DCLRE1C variant with V-gene and J-gene trimming of TCR beta chains, and an independent cohort replicated the association. Cytomegalovirus status was reported to be diagnosed by the classifier with high specificity and sensitivity in both the original and validation cohorts. An earlier analysis of 587 of the donors showed that most TCR beta V segments appeared in productive rearrangements either about 90% or about 30% of the time, which broadly matched IMGT annotations. It was suggested by the authors that the approach could potentially be generalized to other disease states and immunological phenotypes. Compared with equally common non-associated chains, HLA-associated TCR beta chains in a later analysis were more clonally expanded and had lower generation probabilities. Correlated functional status among segregating V segments might be attributable to linkage disequilibrium, but an unknown experimental factor could not be ruled out. When HLA alleles, especially DR and DQ, strongly co-occurred, TCR associations were difficult to assign to individual alleles. Because HLA typing was unavailable for some donors at each locus, only the typed subset was used in association tests. A later analysis found that TCR association rates varied across HLA loci, with DRB1 alleles showing the most associated TCRs and HLA-C alleles the fewest. A total of 150 or so TCR beta chains were listed by the study as associated with cytomegalovirus. A cluster of highly shared sequence variants was judged likely to be a technical artifact of the sequencing pipeline. While some public TCRs were present in many individuals, most TCR sequences turned up only very rarely across donors. A further reported finding was that TCR beta sequences accurately predicted the HLA-A and HLA-B alleles for most subjects in the first cohort. In vitro tests confirmed that a few of the cytomegalovirus-associated TCR beta chains recognize cytomegalovirus antigens. In a later analysis, several top co-occurrence clusters were reported to appear linked to parvovirus B19, influenza, CMV and Epstein-Barr virus.

Receptor amplification or capture employed the immunoSEQ multiplex PCR assay. For the multiplex PCR, a mixture combining 60 forward primers for TCR Vbeta segments and 13 reverse primers for TCR Jbeta segments was used. A multiplex PCR assay on genomic DNA amplified the CDR3 region of rearranged TCR beta genes. Amplified TCR beta libraries were sequenced as 87-base-pair reads on the Illumina HiSeq System. As for the original processing: In a later analysis, tens of millions of unique TCR beta chains were counted across the 500 to 850 repertoires, and roughly 11 million of these chains were shared by at least two donors. A nearest-neighbor algorithm error-corrected the raw reads and collapsed the reads into unique sequences, merging closely related sequences to remove PCR and sequencing errors. V, D and J gene segments were assigned by aligning CDR3 sequences to IMGT reference sequences. Each retained sequence needed at least a six-nucleotide match to both a V gene segment and a J gene segment. A rearrangement counted as productive if the CDR3 had no stop codons and remained in frame with V and J, and every other rearrangement counted as non-productive. Following IMGT convention, CDR3 was defined as the stretch from the second conserved V-encoded cysteine to the conserved J-encoded phenylalanine. Sequences without an unambiguous match to a single V gene segment were excluded from the earlier analysis of a few hundred of the donors. In an earlier analysis of 500 to 750 of the donors, V segments were called functional above 56.7% productive rearrangements and were called segregating when the between-donor standard deviation exceeded 5%. A statistical classification framework was built for diagnosing cytomegalovirus status from the catalog of TCR beta chain sequences. V and J gene assignment, in a later analysis, came from comparing TCR nucleotide sequences with IMGT/GENE-DB human TR gene sequences. Using the TCRdist pipeline, a later analysis assigned CDR3 sequences along with most-parsimonious VDJ recombination scenarios. A later analysis defined each TCR beta chain by its CDR3 amino acid sequence plus V-gene family, and excluded reads lacking a unique V-gene family. To address suspected cross-contamination and a sequencing artifact, a later analysis removed around 590 highly shared, low-generation-probability nucleotide sequences. A later analysis calculated a clonal expansion index for each public chain from normalized within-repertoire ranks of inferred template counts. In a later analysis, generation probabilities were computed with a VDJ recombination model fitted to out-of-frame rearrangements, and the resulting probabilities were checked against IGoR. A later analysis scored TCR-TCR, TCR-HLA and TCR-CMV co-occurrence with hypergeometric tests, applying a repertoire-size bias correction to TCR pairs. False discovery rates were estimated in a later analysis by permuting HLA or CMV assignments 20 times. In a later analysis, co-occurring TCRs were grouped with DBSCAN, and TCRdist sequence similarity was added when clustering was performed within HLA-allele-positive subsets. For co-occurrence clustering, repertoires with fewer than 30,000 or more than 120,000 public chains were excluded, along with four to six repertoires with anomalous nucleotide sharing. This immuneACCESS table, as held by TCRdb, lists in-frame sequences with V and J called but not all clones. Of the missing ones, under half trace to an unresolved V gene in checked studies; the others have no known cause. V, J and clone size are those of that table, while D and trimming were read from the DNA. Counted in this sample were 120,000 or so clones; about 75% of them appeared once. Less than 3.5% of the sample is taken by the ten largest.

V is reduced by 2 bases and J by 1 base, leaving a spacing of 12 bases between them. According to the germline V gene, CDR1 reads SGHRS and CDR2 reads YFSETQ. The cysteine opens and the phenylalanine closes a CDR3 of 16 amino acids. Only CDR3 DNA remains: 48 bases, in frame from the first base. Material: PBMCs. The sequence joins TRBV5-1 to TRBJ2-2, with TRBD2 as a weak D call on 6 bases. This clonotype was obtained from a woman aged 40 to 49 in good health and CMV-seropositive. In nucleotides, the sequence is TGCGCCAGCAGCTTCGTCCCCGGGGGGAACACCGGGGAGCTGTTTTTT. Translated, it gives CASSFVPGGNTGELFF.